Below are 9 T cell receptor beta chains sequenced from a single sample in a study of T cells in Graves' hyperthyroidism and ophthalmopathy. TCR beta CDR3 region amplification was performed from RNA transcripts. HTBI primers were employed in a first-round RT-PCR of the TCR CDR3. MiXCR, run by TCRdb on the multiplex PCR reads, gives a single entry per CDR3 protein. The profile shows about 290,000 distinct CDR3 sequences, approximately 15% of them singletons. The sample taken for sequencing was blood. These receptors were taken from a woman aged 40 to 55 with Graves' hyperthyroidism.

The chain carries TRBV7-9 and TRBJ1-1, with 7 positions matching TRBD1. Germline CDR1 is SEHNR and CDR2 is FQNEAQ (reference sequence). Unmatched junction bases numbered 12, after V lost 3 bases and J lost 5 bases. The CDR3 consists of 16 residues. The CDR3 DNA reads TGTGCCAGCAGCTTGAAGGGGGCAGGAGAACGGACTGAAGCTTTCTTT. Its translation: CASSLKGAGERTEAFF.

Ten or more counts support this clonotype. The chain employs TRBV3-1 and TRBJ2-5; D gene uncertain. The CDR3 runs 13 residues. Germline values: CDR1 LGHDT, CDR2 YNNKEL (reference sequence). V dropped 2 bases and J dropped 5 bases, with 9 bases sitting between them. CDR3 residues: CASSQRGFETQYF. The CDR3 DNA reads as TGTGCCAGCAGCCAAAGAGGTTTTGAGACCCAGTACTTC.

The table lists this clonotype with a few counts. The rearrangement uses TRBV12-3 or TRBV12-4 and TRBJ1-2, with D unresolved. V was pared by 8 bases and J by 8 bases, with 12 bases between. The CDR3 has 11 amino acids. The CDR3 region has the DNA TGTGCCAGCGGGCGATTAGGCGGCTACACCTTC. It codes for CASGRLGGYTF.

This sequence joins TRBV6-2 or TRBV6-3 and TRBJ2-2; D is uncertain. From germline, CDR1 is MNHEY and CDR2 SVGEGT. V gave up 5 bases and J gave up 5 bases, with 9 bases separating them. The CDR3 spans 13 residues. The CDR3 here is CASSQGYTGELFF. CDR3 DNA: TGTGCCAGCAGTCAAGGTTATACCGGGGAGCTGTTTTTT.

This clonotype has at least ten counts. This sequence joins TRBV24-1 and TRBJ1-2, with D hard to call. The CDR3 has 14 amino acids. The germline CDR1 and CDR2 sequences are KGHDR and SFDVKD. The germline V and J ends were trimmed by 2 bases and 6 bases, with 12 bases remaining between them. The CDR3 coding sequence is TGTGCCACCAGTGATTCAGGTTTGATGGATGGCTACACCTTC. Amino acid sequence: CATSDSGLMDGYTF.

This clonotype was counted many times. The genes are TRBV12-3 or TRBV12-4 and TRBJ1-4; D possibly corresponds to TRBD1 (6 bases). The CDR3 contains 17 residues. Trimming took 3 bases from V and 7 from J, leaving 21 bases between them. The CDR3 is CASSFALGGGSGEKLFF. The CDR3 DNA follows: TGTGCCAGCAGTTTCGCCCTAGGAGGGGGGAGTGGTGAAAAACTGTTTTTT.

Ten or more counts support this clonotype. The rearrangement links TRBV6-1 to TRBJ1-1; D perhaps matches TRBD1 (6 bases). Germline lookup yields CDR1 MNHNS and CDR2 SASEGT. V gave up 5 bases and J gave up 4 bases, with 14 bases separating them. The CDR3 sequence is 14 residues long. CDR3 residues: CASSRVGGGTEAFF. DNA of the CDR3: TGTGCCAGCAGTAGGGTTGGGGGCGGCACTGAAGCTTTCTTT.

There are a few counts of this clonotype. The chain carries TRBV7-9 and TRBJ2-2; D gene ambiguous. With 5 bases removed from V and 2 bases from J, the gap between germline ends came to 6 bases. This CDR3 spans 13 amino acids. Germline V gene sequence: CDR1 SEHNR, CDR2 FQNEAQ (reference sequence). CDR3 DNA sequence: TGTGCCAGCAGCCGACTTAACACCGGGGAGCTGTTTTTT. This gives the protein CASSRLNTGELFF.

This clonotype was seen at least ten times. The chain couples TRBV6-1 to TRBJ1-3; 7 bases agree with TRBD1. Germline CDR1 MNHNS, CDR2 SASEGT. Trimming removed 5 bases from V and 2 bases from J; junction bases left unmatched: 6. The CDR3 is 15 amino acids. CDR3 in amino acids: CASSPRDRAGNTIYF. The CDR3 nucleotides are TGTGCCAGCAGTCCCAGAGACAGGGCTGGAAACACCATATATTTT.